Each of the 28 T cell receptor beta chains below was sequenced from the same sample in a study of blood T cells in healthy people across ages. A second PCR, run for about 6 to 12 cycles, used a sample-barcoded 5' primer plus a J-beta primer mix. TCRdb reprocessed the 5' RACE reads with MiXCR, giving one entry per CDR3 protein. Counted here are about 780,000 distinct CDR3 sequences, under 30% occurring once; the ten biggest clones make up 2.5% to 3.5%. These records were also assigned to another study, of T cells of mothers and their children.

Sequenced: blood. The receptors were sampled from a boy aged 5-17 years in good health.

In DNA, the CDR3 is TGTGCCAGCAGTCCTACTTCGCACAATGAGCAGTTCTTC. Translating it yields CASSPTSHNEQFF. The rearrangement links TRBV6-5 to TRBJ2-5; no reliable D call. The J call may be mistaken, given a closer DNA end match to TRBJ2-1. This CDR3 is 13 amino acids long. Looked up from germline, CDR1 is MNHEY and CDR2 is SVGAGI.

The genes are TRBV5-1 and TRBJ1-2; no firm D call. Between the trimmed V and J ends, which lost 0 bases and 2 bases, there was a span of 11 bases. The CDR3 contains 15 residues. Germline CDR1 is SGHRS and CDR2 is YFSETQ. The CDR3 spells CASSLDLGPNYGYTF. Written as DNA, the CDR3 is TGCGCCAGCAGCTTGGATTTGGGTCCAAACTATGGCTACACCTTC.

The chain carries TRBV18 and TRBJ2-1; 7 bases match TRBD1. The V segment lost 1 base and the J segment 5 bases; nucleotides outside the gene matches: 11. CDR1 and CDR2 from the germline V gene are KGHSH and LQKENI. This CDR3 region has 17 residues. The chain's CDR3 is CASSPQQTGYGDNEQFF. The CDR3 DNA reads TGTGCCAGCTCACCACAACAGACAGGGTATGGGGACAATGAGCAGTTCTTC.

This clonotype was seen more than once but under ten times. This chain uses TRBV4-2 with TRBJ2-3, with 13 nucleotides matching TRBD2. Germline assignment: CDR1 LGHNA and CDR2 YNFKEQ. CDR3 length: 16 residues. The V and J ends lost 4 bases and 5 bases, in that order; junction bases with no gene match: 6. The CDR3 here is CASSRLLAGGQDTQYF. The CDR3, as DNA: TGTGCCAGCAGCCGACTACTAGCGGGGGGGCAAGATACGCAGTATTTT.

The rearrangement uses TRBV5-6 and TRBJ1-2; a possible D gene is TRBD1 (6 bases). The CDR3 has 13 residues. V lost 5 bases, J lost 4 bases, and 12 bases lay in between. Germline loops: CDR1 SGHDT, CDR2 YYEEEE. CDR3 coding DNA: TGTGCCAGCAGAGTCGGACAGACCTATGGCTACACCTTC. This gives the protein CASRVGQTYGYTF.

The chain uses TRBV20-1 and TRBJ1-4; D perhaps matches TRBD1 (6 bases). Germline CDR1 is DFQATT and CDR2 is SNEGSKA (reference sequence). This CDR3 is built from 14 residues. Deletions cut 2 bases from V and 4 bases from J, with 11 bases between. The CDR3, as DNA: TGCAGTGCTAGAAACAGACAGGTTAATGAAAAACTGTTTTTT. It codes for CSARNRQVNEKLFF.

The table lists this clonotype with a few counts. The rearrangement uses TRBV20-1 and TRBJ2-1; perhaps TRBD2 as D (6 bases). The end of the DNA is better explained by TRBJ2-7, so the J call may be wrong. The length of the CDR3 is 15 residues. Germline V lookup: CDR1 DFQATT, CDR2 SNEGSKA (reference sequence). CDR3 in amino acids: CSASIHPRTTNEQYF. In DNA, the CDR3 is TGCAGTGCTAGTATCCACCCCCGGACTACTAACGAGCAGTACTTC.

V is TRBV12-3 or TRBV12-4 and J is TRBJ1-1, with 8 bases lining up with TRBD1. V shed 4 bases, J shed 10 bases, and the junction held 5 bases outside the gene matches. The CDR3 is 12 amino acids. CDR3 amino acids: CASSSGQGSAFF. In DNA, the CDR3 is TGTGCCAGCAGTTCTGGACAGGGATCAGCTTTCTTT.

This clonotype has just a few counts. The chain combines TRBV6-5 with TRBJ1-2; the match to TRBD1 covers 10 bases. Germline CDR1 and CDR2: MNHEY and SVGAGI. The CDR3 is 15 residues long. The ends lost 0 bases at V and 3 bases at J; junction bases unmatched: 1. CDR3 coding DNA: TGTGCCAGCAGTTACTCGGGGACAGGGGACTATGGCTACACCTTC. Protein sequence: CASSYSGTGDYGYTF.

This clonotype occurred a few times. V and J are TRBV5-1 and TRBJ2-3, with a weak D call TRBD1 (6 bases). V lost 0 bases and J lost 1, with 12 bases in between. Germline V gene lookup returns CDR1 SGHRS and CDR2 YFSETQ. This CDR3 has 16 amino acids. CDR3 DNA: TGCGCCAGCAGCTTGGGACCGGGACACCGCACAGATACGCAGTATTTT. Amino acid sequence: CASSLGPGHRTDTQYF.

The chain links TRBV2 to TRBJ2-3, with 9 bases identical to TRBD2. After removal of 3 bases from V and 3 bases from J, the junction contained 7 bases not matched to a gene. Germline V gene sequence: CDR1 SNHLY, CDR2 FYNNEI. The CDR3 is made up of 16 amino acids. CDR3 DNA: TGTGCCAGCAGTGAGGAGGTAGCGGGGGAGACAGATACGCAGTATTTT. Its protein is CASSEEVAGETDTQYF.

The rearrangement uses TRBV7-2 and TRBJ2-2; 8 nucleotides line up with TRBD2. The ends lost 4 bases at V and 4 bases at J; junction bases unmatched: 8. The CDR3 is 16 amino acids. Per the germline V gene, CDR1 is SGHTA and CDR2 is FQGNSA. This chain's CDR3 is CASSSVRGGGTGELFF. The CDR3 DNA follows: TGTGCCAGCAGCTCGGTCCGGGGGGGAGGCACCGGGGAGCTGTTTTTT.

This clonotype has only one observation. The chain recombines TRBV12-3 or TRBV12-4 with TRBJ2-5; maybe TRBD2 (6 bases). The germline V and J ends were trimmed by 5 bases and 5 bases, with 27 bases remaining between them. CDR3 length: 18 amino acids. CDR3 sequence: CASSPSALTTSPRETQYF. The DNA for the CDR3 is TGTGCCAGCAGTCCAAGCGCTCTCACGACTAGTCCCCGGGAGACCCAGTACTTC.

This clonotype has ten or more counts. The rearrangement links TRBV20-1 to TRBJ2-3; 10 bases match TRBD2. Germline lookup yields CDR1 DFQATT and CDR2 SNEGSKA (reference sequence). The CDR3 has 17 residues. V shed 6 bases and J 1 base; nucleotides not matched to a gene: 13. CDR3 sequence (DNA): TGCAGTGCCGATAAGCGGGGGGGCCGAGGCGGCACAGATACGCAGTATTTT. Protein: CSADKRGGRGGTDTQYF.

This chain connects TRBV29-1 to TRBJ2-6; the D gene could be TRBD1 or TRBD2 (5 bases each). The CDR3 loop spans 15 amino acids. Germline V gives CDR1 SQVTM, CDR2 ANQGSEA. Deletions cut 6 bases from V and 3 bases from J, with 15 bases between. For the CDR3, the DNA is TGCAGCGTCGGGGCAGGCGGCAGTGGGGCCAACGTCCTGACTTTC. This translates into CSVGAGGSGANVLTF.

There are a few counts of this clonotype. The chain couples TRBV5-1 to TRBJ2-1; possibly TRBD2 for D (5 bases). V shed 8 bases and J shed 7 bases, with 28 bases lying between them. The germline V gene encodes CDR1 SGHRS and CDR2 YFSETQ. The CDR3 runs to 17 residues. CDR3 loop: CASSEGTAALFGNEQFF. CDR3 DNA: TGCGCCAGTTCCGAGGGAACAGCCGCTCTCTTTGGGAATGAGCAGTTCTTC.

The sample holds a few counts of this clonotype. The rearrangement links TRBV7-3 to TRBJ2-5; tentatively, D is TRBD1 or TRBD2 (5 bases each). The CDR3 spans 16 residues. The germline V gene encodes CDR1 SGHTA and CDR2 FQGTGA. Trimming left V 5 bases short and J 4 bases short, with 20 bases between. The chain's CDR3 is CASSNPSGAGRETQYF. The CDR3 DNA follows: TGTGCCAGCAGCAACCCTTCCGGGGCTGGGAGAGAGACCCAGTACTTC.

This clonotype has at least ten counts. The chain employs TRBV5-1 and TRBJ2-5; D may match TRBD1 or TRBD2 (6 bases each). The V end was cut by 6 bases, the J end by 1 base, with 13 bases between. Germline CDR1 SGHRS, CDR2 YFSETQ. This CDR3 is 14 amino acids long. This CDR3 reads CASNRGGIQETQYF. The CDR3 bases are TGCGCCAGCAACAGAGGGGGGATCCAAGAGACCCAGTACTTC.

This clonotype appeared a few times. CDR3 protein: CASSFDGTNEKLFF. CDR3 coding DNA: TGTGCCAGCAGTTTCGACGGAACTAATGAAAAACTGTTTTTT. The chain couples TRBV12-3 or TRBV12-4 to TRBJ1-4; D remains ambiguous. V was clipped by 3 bases and J by 1 base, with 6 bases between them. This CDR3 region has 14 residues.

This clonotype was counted between two and nine times. The chain has TRBV10-3 and TRBJ1-6, with D possibly TRBD1 on 6 matching bases. V was pared by 5 bases and J by 0 bases, with 14 bases between. Germline CDR1 and CDR2: ENHRY and SYGVKD. This CDR3 spans 17 amino acids. The CDR3 region has the DNA TGTGCCATCAGTTTAAGGGGGATCTCCTCCTATAATTCACCCCTCCACTTT. Protein: CAISLRGISSYNSPLHF.

The rearrangement joins TRBV13 to TRBJ2-7, with TRBD1 identical over 7 bases. The trim removed 5 bases at V and 1 base at J, leaving 5 bases unmatched. From germline, CDR1 is PRHDT and CDR2 FYEKMQ (reference sequence). The length of the CDR3 is 14 residues. The CDR3 loop reads CASSRRGFSYEQYF. Here the CDR3 DNA reads TGTGCCAGCAGCCGCAGGGGGTTTTCCTACGAGCAGTACTTC.

This clonotype was counted a few times. This chain connects TRBV14 to TRBJ1-4; no clear D gene. The V gene's germline CDR1 is SGHDN and CDR2 FVKESK. This CDR3 region has 13 residues. V gave up 4 bases and J gave up 8 bases, with 11 bases separating them. The CDR3 bases are TGTGCCAGCAGCCCGTATGGAAGGGAAAAACTGTTTTTT. Encoded protein: CASSPYGREKLFF. Together with reference TRBV14 and TRBJ1-4, the CDR3 gives the full variable domain: EAGVTQFPSHSVIEKGQTVTLRCDPISGHDNLYWYRRVMGKEIKFLLHFVKESKQDESGMPNNRFLAERTGGTYSTLKVQPAELEDSGVYFCASSPYGREKLFFGSGTQLSVL.

This clonotype showed up just a few times. The junction does not match germline at one end; this may be a read error. This chain uses TRBV5-1 with TRBJ2-2; possibly TRBD2 for D (5 bases). CDR1 SGHRS and CDR2 YFSETQ come from the germline V gene. The CDR3 has 14 residues. CDR3: CASSATPNTGELFF. In DNA form, the CDR3 reads TGCGCCAGCAGCGCAACACCGAACACCGGGGAACTGTTTTTT.

This clonotype was detected a few times. This sequence joins TRBV20-1 and TRBJ2-4, with D hard to call. The germline CDR1 and CDR2 sequences are DFQATT and SNEGSKA (reference sequence). The CDR3 is made up of 13 amino acids. Trimming took off 0 bases at V and 3 bases at J, with 6 bases between the two ends. CDR3 sequence (DNA): TGCAGTGCTAGAGATTGGAACAAAAACATTCAGTACTTC. Translating it yields CSARDWNKNIQYF.

V and J are TRBV20-1 and TRBJ2-7; D uncertain. Germline CDR1 is DFQATT and CDR2 is SNEGSKA (reference sequence). The V gene lost 0 bases and the J gene lost 3 bases, with 15 bases spanning the gap. The CDR3 spans 15 residues. CDR3 bases: TGCAGTGCTAGAGACCCCAAGGGCGGAGTCTACGAGCAGTACTTC. This sequence encodes CSARDPKGGVYEQYF.

The rearrangement uses TRBV9 and TRBJ2-1, with D possibly being TRBD1 (5 bases). The end of the DNA fits TRBJ2-7 better, so the J call may be wrong. Germline CDR1 SGDLS, CDR2 YYNGEE. The CDR3 covers 12 residues. The CDR3 region has the DNA TGTGCCAGCAGCCCCATGGGGCACGAGCAGTACTTC. Its translation is CASSPMGHEQYF.

This clonotype was picked up a small number of times. The chain carries TRBV6-1 and TRBJ1-2, with TRBD1 matching 7 bases. The germline V gene has CDR1 MNHNS and CDR2 SASEGT. Losses at the gene ends were 4 bases for V and 4 bases for J; bases not matched to a gene: 12. CDR3 length: 16 residues. DNA for the CDR3: TGTGCCAGCAGTGGCGATAGACAGGGTTTGGGCTATGGCTACACCTTC. Its translation: CASSGDRQGLGYGYTF.

This clonotype was counted only a few times. The chain employs TRBV7-3 and TRBJ2-5, with 8 bases aligning to TRBD2. CDR1 and CDR2 (germline): SGHTA, FQGTGA. The CDR3 has 16 amino acids. Trimming at V came to 0 bases and at J to 3 bases, leaving 6 bases not matched to a gene. The CDR3, as DNA: TGTGCCAGCAGCTTAACGTTCGGGGGGGAGGAAGAGACCCAGTACTTC. It codes for CASSLTFGGEEETQYF.